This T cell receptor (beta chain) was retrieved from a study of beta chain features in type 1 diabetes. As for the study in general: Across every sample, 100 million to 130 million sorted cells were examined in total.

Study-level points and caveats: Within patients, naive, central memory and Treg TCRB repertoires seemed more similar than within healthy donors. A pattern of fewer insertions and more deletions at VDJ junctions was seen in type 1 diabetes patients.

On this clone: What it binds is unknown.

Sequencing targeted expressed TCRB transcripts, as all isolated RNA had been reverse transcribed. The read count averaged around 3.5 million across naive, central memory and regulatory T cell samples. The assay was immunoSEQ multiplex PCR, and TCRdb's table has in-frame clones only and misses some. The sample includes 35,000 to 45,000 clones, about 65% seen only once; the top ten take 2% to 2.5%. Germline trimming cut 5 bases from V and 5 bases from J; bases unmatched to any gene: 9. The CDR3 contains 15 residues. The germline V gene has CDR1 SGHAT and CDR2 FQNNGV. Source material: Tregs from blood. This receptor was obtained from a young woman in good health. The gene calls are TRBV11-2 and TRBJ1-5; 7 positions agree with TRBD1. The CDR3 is CASSPGTANYQPQHF. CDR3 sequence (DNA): TGTGCCAGCAGCCCCGGGACAGCCAATTATCAGCCCCAGCATTTT.